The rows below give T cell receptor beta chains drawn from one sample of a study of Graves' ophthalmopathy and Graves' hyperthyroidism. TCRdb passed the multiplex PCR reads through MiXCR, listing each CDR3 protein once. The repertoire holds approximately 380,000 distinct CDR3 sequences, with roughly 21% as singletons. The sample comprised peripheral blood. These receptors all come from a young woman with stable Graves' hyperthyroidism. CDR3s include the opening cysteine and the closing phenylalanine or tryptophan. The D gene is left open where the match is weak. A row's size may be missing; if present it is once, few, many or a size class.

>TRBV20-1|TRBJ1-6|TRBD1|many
TGCAGTGCCGACCAAATACGAGGGACAGGGTCTAATTCACCCCTCCACTTT
CSADQIRGTGSNSPLHF
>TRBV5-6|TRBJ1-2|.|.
TGTGCCAGCAGCTTGGCCCCAGGGTGGGGCTATGGCTACACCTTC
CASSLAPGWGYGYTF
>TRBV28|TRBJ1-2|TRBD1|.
TGTGCCAGCACCGACAGGGTTAAAGGCTACACCTTC
CASTDRVKGYTF
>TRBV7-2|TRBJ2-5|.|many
TGTGCCAGCAGCTTATACGGAGGGGGAGAGACCCAGTACTTC
CASSLYGGGETQYF
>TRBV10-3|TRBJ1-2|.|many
TGTGCCATCAGTGAGTCTGAGGCCCTAGGCGTCTATGGCTACACCTTC
CAISESEALGVYGYTF
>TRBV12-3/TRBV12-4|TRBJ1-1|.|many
TGTGCCAGCAGTCCAACGGCCAACACTGAAGCTTTCTTT
CASSPTANTEAFF
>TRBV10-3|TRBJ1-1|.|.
TGTGCCATCAGTGTGTCAATGAACACTGAAGCTTTCTTT
CAISVSMNTEAFF
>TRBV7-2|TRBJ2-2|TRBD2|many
TGTGCCAGCAGCTTAGTTGGGGGGGGCACCGGGGAGCTGTTTTTT
CASSLVGGGTGELFF
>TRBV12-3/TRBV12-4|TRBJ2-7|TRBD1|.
TGTGCCAGCAGTTTGTCGGACAGGGGGTTAAACGAGCAGTACTTC
CASSLSDRGLNEQYF
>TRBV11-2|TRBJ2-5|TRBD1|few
TGTGCCAGCAGCTTTCACCGGGACAGGGCCCCGGAGACCCAGTACTTC
CASSFHRDRAPETQYF
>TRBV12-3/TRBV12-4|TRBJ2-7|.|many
TGTGCCAGCAGTTACCTCCGGACGGGAGCGCAGTACTTC
CASSYLRTGAQYF
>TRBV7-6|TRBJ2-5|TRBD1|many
TGTGCCAGCAGCTACGGGGACAGGGGCCATCAGACCCAGTACTTC
CASSYGDRGHQTQYF
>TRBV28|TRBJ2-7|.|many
TGTGCCAGCAGTTCTATCAAGCAGTACTTC
CASSSIKQYF
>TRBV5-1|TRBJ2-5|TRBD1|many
TGCGCCAGCAGCTTCTTTGGGACAGGGGCGGGAGAGACCCAGTACTTC
CASSFFGTGAGETQYF
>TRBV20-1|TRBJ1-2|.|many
TGCAGTGGAGGCAGGGACGGGGGTACGGGGGGCTACACCTTC
CSGGRDGGTGGYTF
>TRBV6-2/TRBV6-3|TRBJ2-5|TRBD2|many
TGTGCCAGCAGTCTGGGACTAGCGAATGCGTACCAAGAGACCCAGTACTTC
CASSLGLANAYQETQYF
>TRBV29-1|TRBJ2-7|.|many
TGCAGCGTTGAAGATCTAAGAGTTTCAGACTCCTACGAGCAGTACTTC
CSVEDLRVSDSYEQYF
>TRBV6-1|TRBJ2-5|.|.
TGTGCCAGCAGTCCGGAGACAGCGGGCCAACAGACCCAGTACTTC
CASSPETAGQQTQYF
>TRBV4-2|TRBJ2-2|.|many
TGTGCCAGCAGCCAAGATTGGGGAAGAGGATCGGACACCGGGGAGCTGTTTTTT
CASSQDWGRGSDTGELFF
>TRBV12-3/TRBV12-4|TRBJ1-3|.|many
TGTGCCAGCAGTTTAGCTGGTCTCTCTGGAAACACCATATATTTT
CASSLAGLSGNTIYF
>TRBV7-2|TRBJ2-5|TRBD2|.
TGTGCCAGCAGCTTAGCTTTTGGGCTAGCGGGAGGAAGAGAGACCCAGTACTTC
CASSLAFGLAGGRETQYF
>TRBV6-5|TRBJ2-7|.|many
TGTGCCAGCAGTTACGCCCACAGGGACAACGACGAGCAGTACTTC
CASSYAHRDNDEQYF
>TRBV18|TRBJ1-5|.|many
TGTGCCAGCTCACCCCCAGGCGGACAAGCGATTAGCAATCAGCCCCAGCATTTT
CASSPPGGQAISNQPQHF